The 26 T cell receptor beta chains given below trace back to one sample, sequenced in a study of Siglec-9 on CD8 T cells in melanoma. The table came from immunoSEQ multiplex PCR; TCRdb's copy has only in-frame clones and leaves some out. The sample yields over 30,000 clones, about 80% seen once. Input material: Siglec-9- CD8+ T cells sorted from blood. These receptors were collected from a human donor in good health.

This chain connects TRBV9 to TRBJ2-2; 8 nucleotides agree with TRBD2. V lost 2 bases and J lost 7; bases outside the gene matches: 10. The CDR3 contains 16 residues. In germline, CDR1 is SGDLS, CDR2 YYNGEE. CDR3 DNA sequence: TGTGCCAGCAGCGTGACGAGCGGGAGAGCGAGCGGGGAGCTGTTTTTT. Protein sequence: CASSVTSGRASGELFF.

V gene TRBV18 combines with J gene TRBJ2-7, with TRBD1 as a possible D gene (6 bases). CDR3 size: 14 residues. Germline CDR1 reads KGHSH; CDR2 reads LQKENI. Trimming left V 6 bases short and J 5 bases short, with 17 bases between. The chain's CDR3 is CASSAPQGIHEQYF. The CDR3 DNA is TGTGCCAGCTCCGCGCCACAGGGTATCCACGAGCAGTACTTC.

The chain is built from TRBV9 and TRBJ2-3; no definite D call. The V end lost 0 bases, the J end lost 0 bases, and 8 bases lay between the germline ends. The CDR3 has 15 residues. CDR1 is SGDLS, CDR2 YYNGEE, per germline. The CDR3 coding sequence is TGTGCCAGCAGCGTAGACGCGGTAAGCACAGATACGCAGTATTTT. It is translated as CASSVDAVSTDTQYF.

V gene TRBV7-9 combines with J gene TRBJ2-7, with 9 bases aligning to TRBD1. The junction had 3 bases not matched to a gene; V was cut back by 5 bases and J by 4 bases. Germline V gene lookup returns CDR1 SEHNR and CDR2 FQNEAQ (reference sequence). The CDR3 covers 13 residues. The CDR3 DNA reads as TGTGCCAGCAGCGGGGACAGGGCATACGAGCAGTACTTC. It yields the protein CASSGDRAYEQYF.

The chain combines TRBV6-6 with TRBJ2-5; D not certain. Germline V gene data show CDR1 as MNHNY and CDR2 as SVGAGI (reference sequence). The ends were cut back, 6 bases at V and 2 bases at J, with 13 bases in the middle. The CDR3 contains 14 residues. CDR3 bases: TGTGCCAGCAGCCCTTTCGACTCACAAGAGACCCAGTACTTC. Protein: CASSPFDSQETQYF.

DNA for the CDR3: TGTGCCAGCAGTGAAAGACTAGCGGGAGGCTACGAGCAGTACTTC. Protein sequence: CASSERLAGGYEQYF. This chain uses TRBV2 with TRBJ2-7; TRBD2 matches 13 bases. Trimming took 2 bases from V and 3 from J; bases not matched to a gene: 1. CDR1 is SNHLY, CDR2 FYNNEI, per germline. The CDR3 length is 15 residues.

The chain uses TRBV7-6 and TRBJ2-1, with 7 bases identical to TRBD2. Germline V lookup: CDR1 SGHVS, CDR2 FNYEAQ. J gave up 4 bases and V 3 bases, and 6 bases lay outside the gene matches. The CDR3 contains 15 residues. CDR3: CASSFGSGVYNEQFF. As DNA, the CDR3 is TGTGCCAGCAGCTTCGGGAGCGGGGTTTACAATGAGCAGTTCTTC.

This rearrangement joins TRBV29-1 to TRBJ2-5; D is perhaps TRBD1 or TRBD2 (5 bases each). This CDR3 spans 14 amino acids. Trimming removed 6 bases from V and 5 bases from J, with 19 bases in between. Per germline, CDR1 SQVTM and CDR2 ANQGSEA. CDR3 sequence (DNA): TGCAGCGTCGAAAGAGGGGCCCCGGGGGAGACCCAGTACTTC. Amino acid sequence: CSVERGAPGETQYF.

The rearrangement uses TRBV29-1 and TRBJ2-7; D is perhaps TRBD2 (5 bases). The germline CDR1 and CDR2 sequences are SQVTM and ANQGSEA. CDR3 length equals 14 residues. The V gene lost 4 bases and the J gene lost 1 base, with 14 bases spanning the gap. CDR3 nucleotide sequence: TGCAGCGTTGTTGGACTCACGACGTCCTACGAGCAGTACTTC. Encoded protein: CSVVGLTTSYEQYF.

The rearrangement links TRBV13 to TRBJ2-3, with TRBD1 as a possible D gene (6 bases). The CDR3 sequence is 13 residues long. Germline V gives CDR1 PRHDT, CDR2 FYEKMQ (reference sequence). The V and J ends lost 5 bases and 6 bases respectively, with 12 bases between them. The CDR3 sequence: CASSSYRADTQYF. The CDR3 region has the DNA TGTGCCAGCAGCAGCTACAGGGCGGATACGCAGTATTTT.

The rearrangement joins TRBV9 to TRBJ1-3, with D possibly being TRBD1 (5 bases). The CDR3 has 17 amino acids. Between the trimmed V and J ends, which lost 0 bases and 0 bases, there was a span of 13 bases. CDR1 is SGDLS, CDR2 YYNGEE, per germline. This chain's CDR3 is CASSVGGTPRSGNTIYF. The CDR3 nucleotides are TGTGCCAGCAGCGTAGGCGGGACCCCACGCTCTGGAAACACCATATATTTT. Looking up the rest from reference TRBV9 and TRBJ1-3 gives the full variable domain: DSGVTQTPKHLITATGQRVTLRCSPRSGDLSVYWYQQSLDQGLQFLIQYYNGEERAKGNILERFSAQQFPDLHSELNLSSLELGDSALYFCASSVGGTPRSGNTIYFGEGSWLTVV.

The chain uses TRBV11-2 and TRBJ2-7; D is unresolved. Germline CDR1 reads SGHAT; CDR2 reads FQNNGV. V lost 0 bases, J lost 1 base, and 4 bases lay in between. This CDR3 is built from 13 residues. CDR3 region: CASSLEVSYEQYF. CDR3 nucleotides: TGTGCCAGCAGCTTAGAGGTTTCCTACGAGCAGTACTTC.

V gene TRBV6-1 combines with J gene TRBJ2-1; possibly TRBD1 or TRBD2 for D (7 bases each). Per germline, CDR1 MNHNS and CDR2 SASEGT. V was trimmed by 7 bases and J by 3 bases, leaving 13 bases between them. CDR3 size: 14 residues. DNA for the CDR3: TGTGCCAGCAAGGGAGGGGGCTTCTACAATGAGCAGTTCTTC. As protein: CASKGGGFYNEQFF.

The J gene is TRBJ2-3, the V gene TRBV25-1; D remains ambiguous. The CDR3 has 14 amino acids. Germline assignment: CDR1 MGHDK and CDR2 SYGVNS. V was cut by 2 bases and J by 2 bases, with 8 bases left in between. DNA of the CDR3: TGTGCCAGCAGTGAAACGGGCAACACAGATACGCAGTATTTT. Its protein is CASSETGNTDTQYF.

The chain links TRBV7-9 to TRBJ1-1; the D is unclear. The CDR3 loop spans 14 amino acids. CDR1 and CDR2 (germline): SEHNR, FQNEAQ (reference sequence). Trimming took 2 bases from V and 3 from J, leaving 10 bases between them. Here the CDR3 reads CASSLTFMDTEAFF. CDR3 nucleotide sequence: TGTGCCAGCAGCTTAACATTTATGGACACTGAAGCTTTCTTT.

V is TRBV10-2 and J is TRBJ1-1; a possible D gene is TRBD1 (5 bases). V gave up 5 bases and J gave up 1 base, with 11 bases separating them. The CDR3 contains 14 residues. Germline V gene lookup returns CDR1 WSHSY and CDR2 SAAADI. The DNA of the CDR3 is TGCGCCAGCAGTTGGGACGGAGGGAACACTGAAGCTTTCTTT. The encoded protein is CASSWDGGNTEAFF.

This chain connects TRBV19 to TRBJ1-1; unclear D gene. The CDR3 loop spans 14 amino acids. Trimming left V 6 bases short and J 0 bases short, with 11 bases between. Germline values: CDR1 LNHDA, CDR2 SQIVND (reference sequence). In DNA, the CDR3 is TGTGCCAGTAGACCACGGATAATGAACACTGAAGCTTTCTTT. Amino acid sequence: CASRPRIMNTEAFF.

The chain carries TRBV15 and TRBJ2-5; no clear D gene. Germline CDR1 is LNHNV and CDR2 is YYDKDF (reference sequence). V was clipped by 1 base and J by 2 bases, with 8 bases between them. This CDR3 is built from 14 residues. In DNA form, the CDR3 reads TGTGCCACCAGCAGAGTACCGATACAAGAGACCCAGTACTTC. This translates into CATSRVPIQETQYF.

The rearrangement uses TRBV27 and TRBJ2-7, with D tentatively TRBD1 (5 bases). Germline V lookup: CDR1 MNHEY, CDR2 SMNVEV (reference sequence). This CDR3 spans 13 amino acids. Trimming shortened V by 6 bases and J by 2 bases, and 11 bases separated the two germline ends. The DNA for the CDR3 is TGTGCCAGCAGGCTGGGGCAGGCCTACGAGCAGTACTTC. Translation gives CASRLGQAYEQYF.

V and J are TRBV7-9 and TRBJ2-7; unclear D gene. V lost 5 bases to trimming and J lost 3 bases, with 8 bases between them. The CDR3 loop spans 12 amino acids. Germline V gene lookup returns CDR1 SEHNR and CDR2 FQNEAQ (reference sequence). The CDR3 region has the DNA TGTGCCAGCAGCACCTTGGACTACGAGCAGTACTTC. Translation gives CASSTLDYEQYF.

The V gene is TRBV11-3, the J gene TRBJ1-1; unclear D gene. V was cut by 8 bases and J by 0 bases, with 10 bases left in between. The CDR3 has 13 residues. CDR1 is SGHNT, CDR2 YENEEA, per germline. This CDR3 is CASGRAMNTEAFF. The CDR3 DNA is TGTGCCAGCGGGAGGGCGATGAACACTGAAGCTTTCTTT. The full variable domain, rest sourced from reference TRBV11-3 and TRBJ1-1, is EAGVVQSPRYKIIEKKQPVAFWCNPISGHNTLYWYLQNLGQGPELLIRYENEEAVDDSQLPKDRFSAERLKGVDSTLKIQPAELGDSAVYLCASGRAMNTEAFFGQGTRLTVV.

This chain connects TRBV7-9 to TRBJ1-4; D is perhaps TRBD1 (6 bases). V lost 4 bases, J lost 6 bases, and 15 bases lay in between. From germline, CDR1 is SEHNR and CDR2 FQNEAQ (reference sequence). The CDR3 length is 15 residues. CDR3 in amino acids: CASSSPWGADEKLFF. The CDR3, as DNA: TGTGCCAGCAGCTCCCCGTGGGGGGCGGATGAAAAACTGTTTTTT.

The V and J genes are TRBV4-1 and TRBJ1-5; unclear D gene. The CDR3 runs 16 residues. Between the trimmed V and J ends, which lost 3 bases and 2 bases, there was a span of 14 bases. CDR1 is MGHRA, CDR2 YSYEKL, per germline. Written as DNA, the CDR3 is TGCGCCAGCAGCCATAGTGGGTCGGGAGGCAATCAGCCCCAGCATTTT. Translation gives CASSHSGSGGNQPQHF.

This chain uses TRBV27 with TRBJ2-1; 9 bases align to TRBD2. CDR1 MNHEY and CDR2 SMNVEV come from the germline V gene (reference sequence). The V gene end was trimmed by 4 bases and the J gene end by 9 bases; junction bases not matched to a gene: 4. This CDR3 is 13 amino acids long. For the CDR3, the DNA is TGTGCCAGCAGTTCCAGCGGGAGGCTTGAGCAGTTCTTC. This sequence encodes CASSSSGRLEQFF.

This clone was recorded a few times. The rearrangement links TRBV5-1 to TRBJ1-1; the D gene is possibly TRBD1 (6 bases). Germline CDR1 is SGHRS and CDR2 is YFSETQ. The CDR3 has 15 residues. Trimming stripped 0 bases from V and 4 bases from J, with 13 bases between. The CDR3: CASSLDPGEGTEAFF. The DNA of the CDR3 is TGCGCCAGCAGCTTGGATCCAGGGGAGGGCACTGAAGCTTTCTTT.

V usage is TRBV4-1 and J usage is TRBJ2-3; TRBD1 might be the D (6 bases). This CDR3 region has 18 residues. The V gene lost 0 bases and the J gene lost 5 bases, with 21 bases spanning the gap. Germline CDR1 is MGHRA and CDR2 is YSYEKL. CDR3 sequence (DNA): TGCGCCAGCAGCCAAGATCCTATTACAGGGCGAATGGGAGATACGCAGTATTTT. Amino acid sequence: CASSQDPITGRMGDTQYF.